This T cell receptor beta chain came from a study of cytomegalovirus exposure and HLA in healthy donors. Study-wide results and limits: For TCR beta chains, V- and J-gene trimming was later linked to a missense DCLRE1C variant.

Primers for the PCR totalled 60 Vbeta and 13 Jbeta. Method: immunoSEQ multiplex PCR; TCRdb's copy keeps in-frame clones and lacks some. The table has hundreds of thousands of clones, 85% to 90% seen once; the top ten hold approximately 2.2%. In the case of this clone: The antigen remains undetermined.

The sequence came from a woman in her late teens or twenties in good health and CMV-seronegative. Sequenced sample: PBMCs.

CDR3 DNA: TGTGCCAGCAGCTTGGTTTCACAAGGGCCTCGGGGTTCACCCCTCCACTTT. It specifies CASSLVSQGPRGSPLHF. V is TRBV7-9 and J is TRBJ1-6; no firm D call. Trimming removed 3 bases from V and 9 bases from J, with 21 bases in between. Germline V gene lookup returns CDR1 SEHNR and CDR2 FQNEAQ (reference sequence). The CDR3 is 17 amino acids.